The entry below describes one TCR beta chain. CD45RO-negative, CCR7-positively selected cells formed the naive CD8 fraction, excluding terminally differentiated effector memory CD45RA+ cells. Libraries were prepared by immunoSEQ multiplex PCR; TCRdb keeps only in-frame clonotypes and omits some of them. The repertoire consists of roughly 600,000 clones, with roughly 98% occurring once and the leading ten covering 0.3%. The J segment lost 2 bases and the V segment lost 1 base, leaving 3 bases of the junction unmatched. The germline CDR1 and CDR2 sequences are SGHAT and FQNNGV. CDR3 length equals 15 residues. The sample comes from a study of shared clonotypes between healthy human individuals.

This chain uses TRBV11-2 with TRBJ1-2, with 8 bases that match TRBD1. Material for sequencing was naive CD8+ T cells sorted from blood. The receptor was isolated from a man aged 25 to 40 in good health. The CDR3 DNA sequence: TGTGCCAGCAGCTTAGGAGGGACAGGAAACTATGGCTACACCTTC. This gives the protein CASSLGGTGNYGYTF.